The TCR beta chain under discussion was sequenced for a study of tumor and adjacent non-tumor tissue in lung cancer. The study's findings and limits: In normal lung, the top 100 clones were significantly more dominant than in tumor. Significantly higher TCR diversity was found in tumor than normal lung. Shorter survival was associated with higher TCR diversity in tumors.

Three rounds of nested PCR, following a modified ARM-PCR protocol, produced the TCRbeta library. TCRdb fed the multiplex PCR reads into MiXCR, producing one record per CDR3 protein. The table has 120,000 or so distinct CDR3 sequences, 66% seen once. The template was RNA from unsorted bulk tissue. Donors were chemotherapy-naive, newly diagnosed lung cancer surgical patients in China, August–late 2014. This clonotype turned up a few times. Its antigen is still unknown. The CDR3 extends over 14 amino acids. V was clipped by 8 bases and J by 1 base, with 14 bases between them. Germline loops: CDR1 ENHRY, CDR2 SYGVKD.

The clonotype was recovered from a man aged 25-40 years with non-small cell lung cancer. Sequencing was done on a sample of lung tumor tissue. The rearrangement links TRBV10-3 to TRBJ1-1, with TRBD1 as a possible D gene (5 bases). The CDR3 loop reads CAIRTGQRNTEAFF. As DNA, the CDR3 is TGTGCCATCCGCACGGGGCAGCGGAACACTGAAGCTTTCTTT.